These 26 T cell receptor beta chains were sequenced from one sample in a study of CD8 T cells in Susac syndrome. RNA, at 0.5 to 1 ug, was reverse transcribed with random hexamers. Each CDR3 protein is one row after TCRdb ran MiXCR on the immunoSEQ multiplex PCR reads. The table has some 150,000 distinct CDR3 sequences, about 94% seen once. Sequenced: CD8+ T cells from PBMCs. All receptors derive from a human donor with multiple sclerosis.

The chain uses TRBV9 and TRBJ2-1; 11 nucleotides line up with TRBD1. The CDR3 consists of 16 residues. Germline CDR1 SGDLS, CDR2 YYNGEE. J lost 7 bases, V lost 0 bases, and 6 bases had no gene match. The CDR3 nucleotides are TGTGCCAGCAGCGTAGCGGACAGGGGGCGTTGGAATGAGCAGTTCTTC. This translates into CASSVADRGRWNEQFF.

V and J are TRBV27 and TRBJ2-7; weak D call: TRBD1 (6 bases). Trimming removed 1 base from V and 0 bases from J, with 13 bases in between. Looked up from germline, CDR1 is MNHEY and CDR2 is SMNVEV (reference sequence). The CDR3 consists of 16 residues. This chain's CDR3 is CASSLFWGPASYEQYF. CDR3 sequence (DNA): TGTGCCAGCAGTTTATTTTGGGGGCCGGCCTCCTACGAGCAGTACTTC.

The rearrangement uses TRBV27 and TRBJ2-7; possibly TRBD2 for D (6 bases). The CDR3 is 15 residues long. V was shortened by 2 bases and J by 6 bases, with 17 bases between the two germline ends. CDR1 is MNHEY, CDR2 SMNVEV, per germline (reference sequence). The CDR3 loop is CASSLRRELPSEQYF. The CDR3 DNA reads TGTGCCAGCAGTTTACGGAGGGAGTTGCCCTCCGAGCAGTACTTC.

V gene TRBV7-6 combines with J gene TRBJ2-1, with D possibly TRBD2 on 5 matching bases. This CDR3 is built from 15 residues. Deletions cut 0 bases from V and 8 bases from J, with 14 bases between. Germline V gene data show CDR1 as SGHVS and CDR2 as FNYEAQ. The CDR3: CASSLAPEGYHEQFF. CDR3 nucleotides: TGTGCCAGCAGCTTAGCGCCAGAGGGTTATCATGAGCAGTTCTTC.

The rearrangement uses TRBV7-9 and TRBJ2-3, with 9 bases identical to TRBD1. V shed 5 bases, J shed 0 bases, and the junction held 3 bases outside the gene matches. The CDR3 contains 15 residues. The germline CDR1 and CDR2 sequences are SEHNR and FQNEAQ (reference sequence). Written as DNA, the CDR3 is TGTGCCAGCAGCGTCGGACAGGGGAGCACAGATACGCAGTATTTT. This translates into CASSVGQGSTDTQYF. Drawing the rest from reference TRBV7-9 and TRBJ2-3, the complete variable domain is DTGVSQNPRHKITKRGQNVTFRCDPISEHNRLYWYRQTLGQGPEFLTYFQNEAQLEKSRLLSDRFSAERPKGSFSTLEIQRTEQGDSAMYLCASSVGQGSTDTQYFGPGTRLTVL.

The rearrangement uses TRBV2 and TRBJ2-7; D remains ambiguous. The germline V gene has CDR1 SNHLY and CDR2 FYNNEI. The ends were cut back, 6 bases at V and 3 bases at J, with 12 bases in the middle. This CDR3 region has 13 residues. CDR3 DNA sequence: TGTGCCAGCAGAGATCAGGCCAACTACGAGCAGTACTTC. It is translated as CASRDQANYEQYF. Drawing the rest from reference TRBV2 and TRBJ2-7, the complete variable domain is EPEVTQTPSHQVTQMGQEVILRCVPISNHLYFYWYRQILGQKVEFLVSFYNNEISEKSEIFDDQFSVERPDGSNFTLKIRSTKLEDSAMYFCASRDQANYEQYFGPGTRLTVT.

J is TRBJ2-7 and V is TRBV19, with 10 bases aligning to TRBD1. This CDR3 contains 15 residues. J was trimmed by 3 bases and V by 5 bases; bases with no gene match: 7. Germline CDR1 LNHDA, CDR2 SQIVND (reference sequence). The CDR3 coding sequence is TGTGCCAGTAGTGCCCTAAGGGACAGGGGCTACGAGCAGTACTTC. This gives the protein CASSALRDRGYEQYF. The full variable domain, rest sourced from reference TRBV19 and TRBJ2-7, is DGGITQSPKYLFRKEGQNVTLSCEQNLNHDAMYWYRQDPGQGLRLIYYSQIVNDFQKGDIAEGYSVSREKKESFPLTVTSAQKNPTAFYLCASSALRDRGYEQYFGPGTRLTVT.

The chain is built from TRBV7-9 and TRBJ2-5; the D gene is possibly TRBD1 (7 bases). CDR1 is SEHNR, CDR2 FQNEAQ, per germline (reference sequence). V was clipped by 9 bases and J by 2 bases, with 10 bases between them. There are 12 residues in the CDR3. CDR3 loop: CASQGGQETQYF. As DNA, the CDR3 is TGTGCCAGTCAGGGGGGACAAGAGACCCAGTACTTC.

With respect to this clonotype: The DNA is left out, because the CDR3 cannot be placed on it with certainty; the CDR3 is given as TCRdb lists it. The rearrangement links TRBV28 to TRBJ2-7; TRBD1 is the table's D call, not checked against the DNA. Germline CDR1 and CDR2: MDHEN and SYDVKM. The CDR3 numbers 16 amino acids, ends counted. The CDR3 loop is CASSSSGQGPVYEQYF.

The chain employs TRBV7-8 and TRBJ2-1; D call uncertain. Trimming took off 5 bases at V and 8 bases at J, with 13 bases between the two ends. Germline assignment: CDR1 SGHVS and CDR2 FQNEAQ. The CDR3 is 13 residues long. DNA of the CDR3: TGTGCCAGCAGCCCCGCTAGAATCGATGAGCAGTTCTTC. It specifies CASSPARIDEQFF.

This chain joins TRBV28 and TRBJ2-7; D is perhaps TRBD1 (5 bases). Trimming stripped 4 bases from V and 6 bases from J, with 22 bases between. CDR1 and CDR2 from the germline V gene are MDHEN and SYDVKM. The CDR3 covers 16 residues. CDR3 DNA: TGTGCCAGCAGTTCACTTCAGGACACGGCCCTGCGCGAGCAGTACTTC. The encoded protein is CASSSLQDTALREQYF.

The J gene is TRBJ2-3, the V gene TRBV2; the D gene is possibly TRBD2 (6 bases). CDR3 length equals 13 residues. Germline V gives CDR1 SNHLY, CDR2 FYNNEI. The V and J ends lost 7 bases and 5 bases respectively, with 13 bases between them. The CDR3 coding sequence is TGTGCCAGCATTCGGTCGGGGGAAGATACGCAGTATTTT. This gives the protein CASIRSGEDTQYF.

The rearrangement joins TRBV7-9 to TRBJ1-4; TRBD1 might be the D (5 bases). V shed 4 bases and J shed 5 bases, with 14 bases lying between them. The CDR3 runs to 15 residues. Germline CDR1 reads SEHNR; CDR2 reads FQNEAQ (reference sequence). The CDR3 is CASSSPLGLNEKLFF. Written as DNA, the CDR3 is TGTGCCAGCAGCTCCCCCCTGGGACTAAATGAAAAACTGTTTTTT.

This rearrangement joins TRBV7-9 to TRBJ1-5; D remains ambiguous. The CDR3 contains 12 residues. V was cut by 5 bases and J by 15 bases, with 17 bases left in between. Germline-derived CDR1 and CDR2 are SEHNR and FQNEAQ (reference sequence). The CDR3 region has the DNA TGTGCCAGCAGCCGCGATCCAGCGGGTTGGCATTTT. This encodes CASSRDPAGWHF. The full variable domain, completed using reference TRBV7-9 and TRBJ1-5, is DTGVSQNPRHKITKRGQNVTFRCDPISEHNRLYWYRQTLGQGPEFLTYFQNEAQLEKSRLLSDRFSAERPKGSFSTLEIQRTEQGDSAMYLCASSRDPAGWHFGDGTRLSIL.

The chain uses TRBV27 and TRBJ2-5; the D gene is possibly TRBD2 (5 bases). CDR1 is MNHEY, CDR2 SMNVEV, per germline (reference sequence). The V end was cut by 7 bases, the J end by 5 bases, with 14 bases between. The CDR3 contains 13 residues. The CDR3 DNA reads TGTGCCAGCACCGACACACTAGAGGAGACCCAGTACTTC. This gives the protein CASTDTLEETQYF.

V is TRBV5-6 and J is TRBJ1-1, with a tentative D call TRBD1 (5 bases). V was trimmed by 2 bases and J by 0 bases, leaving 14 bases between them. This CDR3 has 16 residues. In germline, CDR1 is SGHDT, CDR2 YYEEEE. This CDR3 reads CASSLVGEGLNTEAFF. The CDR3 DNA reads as TGTGCCAGCAGCTTAGTCGGGGAGGGGTTGAACACTGAAGCTTTCTTT.

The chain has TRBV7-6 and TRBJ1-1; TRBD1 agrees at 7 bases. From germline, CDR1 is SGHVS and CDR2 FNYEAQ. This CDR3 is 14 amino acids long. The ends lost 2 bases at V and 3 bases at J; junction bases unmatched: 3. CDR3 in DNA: TGTGCCAGCAGCTTAAGGACAGGTTACACTGAAGCTTTCTTT. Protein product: CASSLRTGYTEAFF.

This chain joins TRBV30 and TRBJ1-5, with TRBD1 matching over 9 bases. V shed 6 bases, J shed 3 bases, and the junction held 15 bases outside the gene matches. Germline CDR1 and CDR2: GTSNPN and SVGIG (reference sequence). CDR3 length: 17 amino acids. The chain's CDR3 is CACTGGTGTGINQPQHF. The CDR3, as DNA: TGTGCCTGTACCGGAGGGACCGGGACAGGGATCAATCAGCCCCAGCATTTT.

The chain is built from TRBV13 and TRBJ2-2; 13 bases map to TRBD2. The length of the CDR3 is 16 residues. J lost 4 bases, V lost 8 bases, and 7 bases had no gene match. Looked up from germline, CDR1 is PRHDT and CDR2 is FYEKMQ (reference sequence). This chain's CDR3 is CASSGTSGERTGELFF. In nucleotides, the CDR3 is TGTGCCAGCTCAGGGACTAGCGGGGAACGCACCGGGGAGCTGTTTTTT. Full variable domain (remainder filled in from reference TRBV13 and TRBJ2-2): AAGVIQSPRHLIKEKRETATLKCYPIPRHDTVYWYQQGPGQDPQFLISFYEKMQSDKGSIPDRFSAQQFSDYHSELNMSSLELGDSALYFCASSGTSGERTGELFFGEGSRLTVL.

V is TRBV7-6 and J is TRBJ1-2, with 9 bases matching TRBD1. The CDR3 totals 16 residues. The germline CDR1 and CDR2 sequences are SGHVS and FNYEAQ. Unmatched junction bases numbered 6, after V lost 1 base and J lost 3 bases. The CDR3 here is CASSLGNRGRDYGYTF. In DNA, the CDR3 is TGTGCCAGCAGCTTAGGAAACAGGGGGCGGGACTATGGCTACACCTTC.

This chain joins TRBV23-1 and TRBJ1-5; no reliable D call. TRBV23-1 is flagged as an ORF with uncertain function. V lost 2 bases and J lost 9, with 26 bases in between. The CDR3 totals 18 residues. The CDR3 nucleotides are TGCGCCAGCAGTCAAATCCCTAGGAGGGCCCTTACTACGCGGCCCCAGCATTTT. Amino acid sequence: CASSQIPRRALTTRPQHF.

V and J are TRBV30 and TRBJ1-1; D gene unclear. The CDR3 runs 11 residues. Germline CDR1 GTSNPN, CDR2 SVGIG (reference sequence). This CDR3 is CSGGRNTEAFF. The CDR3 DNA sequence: TGTTCAGGAGGTCGGAACACTGAAGCTTTCTTT.

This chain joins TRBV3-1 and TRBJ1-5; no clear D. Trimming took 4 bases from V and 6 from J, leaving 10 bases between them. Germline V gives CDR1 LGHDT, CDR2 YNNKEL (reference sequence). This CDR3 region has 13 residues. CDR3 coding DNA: TGTGCCAGCAGCCCAAAGGGTAGTCAGCCCCAGCATTTT. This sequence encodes CASSPKGSQPQHF.

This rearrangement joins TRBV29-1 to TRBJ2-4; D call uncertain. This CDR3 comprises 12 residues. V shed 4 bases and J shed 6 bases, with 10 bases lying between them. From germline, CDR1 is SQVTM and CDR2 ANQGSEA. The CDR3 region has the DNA TGCAGCGTTGTATCAGGTGGAAACATTCAGTACTTC. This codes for CSVVSGGNIQYF.

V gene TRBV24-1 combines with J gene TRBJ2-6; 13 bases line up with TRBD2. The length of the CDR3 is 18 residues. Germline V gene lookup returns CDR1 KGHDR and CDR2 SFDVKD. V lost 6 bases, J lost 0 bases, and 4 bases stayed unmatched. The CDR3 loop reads CATSQGTSGISGANVLTF. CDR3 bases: TGTGCCACCAGTCAGGGGACTAGCGGGATCTCTGGGGCCAACGTCCTGACTTTC.

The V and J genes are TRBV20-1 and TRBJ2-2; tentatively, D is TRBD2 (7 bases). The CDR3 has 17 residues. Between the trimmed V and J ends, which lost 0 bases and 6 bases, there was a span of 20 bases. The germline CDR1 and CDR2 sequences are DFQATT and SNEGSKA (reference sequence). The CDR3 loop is CSARDSDGGGAPGELFF. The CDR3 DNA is TGCAGTGCTAGAGATAGTGATGGTGGGGGGGCCCCCGGGGAGCTGTTTTTT.